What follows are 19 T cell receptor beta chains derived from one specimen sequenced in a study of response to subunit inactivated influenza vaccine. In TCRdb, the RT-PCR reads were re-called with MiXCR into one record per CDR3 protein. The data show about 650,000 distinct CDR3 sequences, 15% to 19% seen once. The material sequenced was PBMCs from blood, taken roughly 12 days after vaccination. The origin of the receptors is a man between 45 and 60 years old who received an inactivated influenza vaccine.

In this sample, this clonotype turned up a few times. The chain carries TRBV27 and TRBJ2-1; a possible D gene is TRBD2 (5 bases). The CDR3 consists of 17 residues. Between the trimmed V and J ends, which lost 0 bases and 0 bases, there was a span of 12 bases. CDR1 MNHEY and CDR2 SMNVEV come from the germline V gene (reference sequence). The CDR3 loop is CASSLSTRVPSYNEQFF. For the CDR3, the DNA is TGTGCCAGCAGTTTATCGACGCGGGTCCCCTCCTACAATGAGCAGTTCTTC.

The CDR3 spells CASRYAGGGIYNEQFF. CDR3 nucleotide sequence: TGTGCCAGCAGGTACGCGGGCGGGGGCATCTACAATGAGCAGTTCTTC. The V call is TRBV27, the J call TRBJ2-1; D may be TRBD2 (7 bases). Germline loops: CDR1 MNHEY, CDR2 SMNVEV (reference sequence). The ends were cut back, 6 bases at V and 3 bases at J, with 18 bases in the middle. The CDR3 has 16 amino acids.

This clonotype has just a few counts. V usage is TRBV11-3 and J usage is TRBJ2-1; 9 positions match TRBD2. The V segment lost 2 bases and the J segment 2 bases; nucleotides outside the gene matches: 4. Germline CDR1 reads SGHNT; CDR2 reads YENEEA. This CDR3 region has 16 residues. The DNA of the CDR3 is TGTGCCAGCAGCTTAAGGGGCGGGGGGGCCTACAATGAGCAGTTCTTC. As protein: CASSLRGGGAYNEQFF.

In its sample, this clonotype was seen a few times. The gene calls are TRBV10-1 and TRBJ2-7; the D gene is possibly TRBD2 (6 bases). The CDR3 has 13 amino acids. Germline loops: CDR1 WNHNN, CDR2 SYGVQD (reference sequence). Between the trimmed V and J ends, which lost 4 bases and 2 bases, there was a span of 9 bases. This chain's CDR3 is CASSGWGAYEQYF. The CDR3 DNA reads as TGCGCCAGCAGTGGTTGGGGGGCCTACGAGCAGTACTTC.

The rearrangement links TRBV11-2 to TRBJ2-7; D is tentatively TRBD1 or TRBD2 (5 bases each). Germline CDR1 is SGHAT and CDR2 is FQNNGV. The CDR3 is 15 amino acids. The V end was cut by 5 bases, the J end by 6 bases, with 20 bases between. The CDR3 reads CASSNRHGIGGEQYF. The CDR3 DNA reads TGTGCCAGCAGCAACAGACATGGGATTGGGGGCGAGCAGTACTTC.

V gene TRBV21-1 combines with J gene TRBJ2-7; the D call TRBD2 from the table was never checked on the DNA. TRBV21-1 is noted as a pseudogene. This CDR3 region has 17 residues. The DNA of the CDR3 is TGTGCCAGCAGCAAAGCGGAGACTAGCGCGAGCTCCTACGAGCAGTACTTC. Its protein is CASSKAETSASSYEQYF.

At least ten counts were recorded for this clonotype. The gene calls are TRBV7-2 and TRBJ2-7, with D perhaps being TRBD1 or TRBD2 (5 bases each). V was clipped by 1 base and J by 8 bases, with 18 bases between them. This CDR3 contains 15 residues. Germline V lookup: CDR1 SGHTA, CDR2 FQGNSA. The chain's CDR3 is CASSLVPGPGSQQYF. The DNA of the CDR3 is TGTGCCAGCAGCTTAGTCCCGGGACCGGGCTCCCAGCAGTACTTC.

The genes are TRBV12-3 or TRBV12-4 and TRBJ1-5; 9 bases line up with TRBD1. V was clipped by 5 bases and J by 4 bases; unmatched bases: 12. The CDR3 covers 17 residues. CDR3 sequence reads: CASSETTLTGGNQPQHF. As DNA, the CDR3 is TGTGCCAGCAGTGAGACGACCCTGACAGGGGGGAATCAGCCCCAGCATTTT.

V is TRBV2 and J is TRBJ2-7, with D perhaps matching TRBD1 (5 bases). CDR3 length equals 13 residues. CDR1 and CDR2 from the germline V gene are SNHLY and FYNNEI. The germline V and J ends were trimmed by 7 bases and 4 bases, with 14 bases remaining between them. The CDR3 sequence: CASIDSGIYEQYF. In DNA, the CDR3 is TGTGCCAGCATAGATTCAGGGATATACGAGCAGTACTTC. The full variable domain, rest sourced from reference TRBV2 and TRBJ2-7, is EPEVTQTPSHQVTQMGQEVILRCVPISNHLYFYWYRQILGQKVEFLVSFYNNEISEKSEIFDDQFSVERPDGSNFTLKIRSTKLEDSAMYFCASIDSGIYEQYFGPGTRLTVT.

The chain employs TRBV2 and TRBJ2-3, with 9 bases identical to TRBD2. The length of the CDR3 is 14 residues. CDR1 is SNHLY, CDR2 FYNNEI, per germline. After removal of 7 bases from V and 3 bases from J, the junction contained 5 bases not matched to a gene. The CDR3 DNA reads TGTGCCAGCAATGCGGGAGGGCCGACAGATACGCAGTATTTT. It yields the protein CASNAGGPTDTQYF.

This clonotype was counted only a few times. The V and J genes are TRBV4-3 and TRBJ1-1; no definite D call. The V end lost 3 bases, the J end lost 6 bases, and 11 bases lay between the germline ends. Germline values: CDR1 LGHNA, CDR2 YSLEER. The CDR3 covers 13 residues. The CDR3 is CASSQIAAAEAFF. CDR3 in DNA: TGCGCCAGCAGCCAGATTGCCGCGGCTGAAGCTTTCTTT.

CDR3 in DNA: TGTGCCAGCAGCTCGGGGACAGGGACGGCTAATGAAAAACTGTTTTTT. Protein product: CASSSGTGTANEKLFF. The chain couples TRBV7-6 to TRBJ1-4, with 9 bases lining up with TRBD1. The CDR3 length is 16 residues. Germline V lookup: CDR1 SGHVS, CDR2 FNYEAQ. V lost 4 bases, J lost 3 bases, and 6 bases stayed unmatched.

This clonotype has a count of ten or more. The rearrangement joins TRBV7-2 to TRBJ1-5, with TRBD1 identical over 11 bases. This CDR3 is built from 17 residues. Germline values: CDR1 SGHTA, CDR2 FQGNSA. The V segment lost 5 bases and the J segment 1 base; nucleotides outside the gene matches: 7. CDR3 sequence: CASSPGQGARSNQPQHF. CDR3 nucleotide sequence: TGTGCCAGCAGCCCAGGACAGGGGGCTCGGAGCAATCAGCCCCAGCATTTT.

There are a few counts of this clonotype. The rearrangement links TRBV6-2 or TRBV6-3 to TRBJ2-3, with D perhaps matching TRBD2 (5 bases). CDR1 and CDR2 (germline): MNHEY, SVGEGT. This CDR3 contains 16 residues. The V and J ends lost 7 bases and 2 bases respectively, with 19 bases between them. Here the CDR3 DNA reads TGTGCCAGCATCGACTATCCACTTCAAAACACAGATACGCAGTATTTT. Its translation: CASIDYPLQNTDTQYF.

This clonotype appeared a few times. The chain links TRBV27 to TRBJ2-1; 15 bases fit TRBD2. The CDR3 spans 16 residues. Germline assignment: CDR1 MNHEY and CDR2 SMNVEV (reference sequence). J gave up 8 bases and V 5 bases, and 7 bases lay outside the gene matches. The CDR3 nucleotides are TGTGCCAGCAGTCCCGGACTAGCGGGAGGGAGAGATGAGCAGTTCTTC. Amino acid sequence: CASSPGLAGGRDEQFF.

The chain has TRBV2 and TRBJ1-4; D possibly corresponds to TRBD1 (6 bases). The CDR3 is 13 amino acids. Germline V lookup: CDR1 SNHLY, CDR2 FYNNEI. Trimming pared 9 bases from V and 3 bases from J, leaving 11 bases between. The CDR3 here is CASDRGPNEKLFF. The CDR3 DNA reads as TGTGCCAGTGACCGGGGGCCTAATGAAAAACTGTTTTTT.

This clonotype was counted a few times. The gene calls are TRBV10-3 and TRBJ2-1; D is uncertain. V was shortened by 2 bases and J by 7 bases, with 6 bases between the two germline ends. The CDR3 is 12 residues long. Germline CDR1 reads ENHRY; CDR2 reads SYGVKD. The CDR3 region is CAISEVRNEQFF. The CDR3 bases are TGTGCCATCAGTGAGGTCAGAAATGAGCAGTTCTTC.

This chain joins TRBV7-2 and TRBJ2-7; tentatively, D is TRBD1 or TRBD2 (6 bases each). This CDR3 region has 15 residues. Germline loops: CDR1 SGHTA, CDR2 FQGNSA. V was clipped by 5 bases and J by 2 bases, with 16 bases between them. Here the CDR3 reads CASSRARGLAYEQYF. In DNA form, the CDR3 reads TGTGCCAGCAGCCGAGCCCGGGGGCTAGCCTACGAGCAGTACTTC.

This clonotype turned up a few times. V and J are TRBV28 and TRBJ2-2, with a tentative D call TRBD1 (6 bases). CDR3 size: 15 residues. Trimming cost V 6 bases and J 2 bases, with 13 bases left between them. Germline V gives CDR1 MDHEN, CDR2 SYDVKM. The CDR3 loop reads CASRPARGNTGELFF. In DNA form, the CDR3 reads TGTGCCAGCAGACCCGCCAGGGGTAACACCGGGGAGCTGTTTTTT. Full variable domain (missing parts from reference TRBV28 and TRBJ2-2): DVKVTQSSRYLVKRTGEKVFLECVQDMDHENMFWYRQDPGLGLRLIYFSYDVKMKEKGDIPEGYSVSREKKERFSLILESASTNQTSMYLCASRPARGNTGELFFGEGSRLTVL.